The 25 T cell receptor beta chains listed next were all sequenced from one sample in a study of T-cell reconstitution after alpha-beta-depleted transplantation in children. TCRbeta library construction was performed incorporating unique molecular identifiers. TCRdb reprocessed the PCR reads via MiXCR and lists one record per CDR3 protein. Of 550,000 to 600,000 distinct CDR3 sequences listed, around 23% are singletons. The specimen was PBMCs, mostly from graft donor cells, collected 360 days after TCRalphabeta/CD19-depleted stem cell transplant. These receptors were obtained from a boy younger than two who had a stem cell transplant for acute myeloid leukemia, so the T cells may come from the graft donor.

This rearrangement joins TRBV19 to TRBJ2-4, with D tentatively TRBD1 or TRBD2 (5 bases each). Germline V gene sequence: CDR1 LNHDA, CDR2 SQIVND (reference sequence). This CDR3 spans 13 amino acids. Trimming cost V 7 bases and J 2 bases, with 9 bases left between them. The CDR3 DNA reads as TGTGCCAGTAATCAGGGACCCAAAAACATTCAGTACTTC. Protein: CASNQGPKNIQYF.

This clonotype was observed a handful of times. CDR3 sequence: CASGRSTGGNQPQHF. The CDR3 nucleotides read TGTGCCAGCGGTAGGAGCACCGGAGGCAATCAGCCCCAGCATTTT. V gene TRBV12-3 or TRBV12-4 combines with J gene TRBJ1-5; no clear D. Trimming took 8 bases from V and 2 from J, leaving 16 bases between them. The CDR3 totals 15 residues.

The chain employs TRBV20-1 and TRBJ1-2, with unresolved D. Looked up from germline, CDR1 is DFQATT and CDR2 is SNEGSKA (reference sequence). The ends were cut back, 2 bases at V and 1 base at J, with 11 bases in the middle. The CDR3 sequence is 14 residues long. CDR3 amino acids: CSARSLPNNYGYTF. CDR3 sequence (DNA): TGCAGTGCTAGAAGTCTTCCGAATAACTATGGCTACACCTTC.

The chain recombines TRBV7-3 with TRBJ2-2; the match to TRBD2 covers 7 bases. The CDR3 consists of 16 residues. Germline V CDR1 and CDR2: SGHTA, FQGTGA. V shed 5 bases, J shed 3 bases, and the junction held 9 bases outside the gene matches. The CDR3 region is CASSPARGGDTGELFF. The CDR3 bases are TGTGCCAGCAGCCCGGCCCGCGGGGGAGACACCGGGGAGCTGTTTTTT. The full variable domain, with the rest looked up from reference TRBV7-3 and TRBJ2-2, is GAGVSQTPSNKVTEKGKYVELRCDPISGHTALYWYRQSLGQGPEFLIYFQGTGAADDSGLPNDRFFAVRPEGSVSTLKIQRTERGDSAVYLCASSPARGGDTGELFFGEGSRLTVL.

This clonotype was seen repeatedly, ten times or more. This rearrangement joins TRBV20-1 to TRBJ2-1; 8 bases fit TRBD2. CDR1 and CDR2 (germline): DFQATT, SNEGSKA (reference sequence). This CDR3 contains 15 residues. The J segment lost 3 bases and the V segment lost 0 bases, leaving 4 bases of the junction unmatched. CDR3 in DNA: TGCAGTGCTAGAGAAACGGGGGGGAACTACAATGAGCAGTTCTTC. Amino acid sequence: CSARETGGNYNEQFF.

This clonotype appeared a few times. The chain joins TRBV6-6 to TRBJ2-7; D is unresolved. CDR3 length equals 12 residues. With 6 bases removed from V and 4 bases from J, the gap between germline ends came to 10 bases. Germline loops: CDR1 MNHNY, CDR2 SVGAGI (reference sequence). The CDR3 sequence is CASSQLLYEQYF. In nucleotides, the CDR3 is TGTGCCAGCAGCCAACTCCTGTACGAGCAGTACTTC.

The chain joins TRBV4-1 to TRBJ2-7; maybe TRBD1 (6 bases). Trimming left V 1 base short and J 4 bases short, with 11 bases between. The CDR3 sequence is 14 residues long. Germline assignment: CDR1 MGHRA and CDR2 YSYEKL. CDR3 region: CASSQVQGPYEQYV. The CDR3 nucleotides are TGCGCCAGCAGCCAAGTGCAGGGGCCATACGAGCAGTACGTC.

This clonotype was recorded a few times. The rearrangement links TRBV25-1 to TRBJ2-5; 10 nucleotides match TRBD1. Germline V lookup: CDR1 MGHDK, CDR2 SYGVNS. After removal of 1 base from V and 4 bases from J, the junction contained 0 bases not matched to a gene. The CDR3 length is 14 residues. The DNA of the CDR3 is TGTGCCAGCAGTGAATGGGACAGGGGAGAGACCCAGTACTTC. This encodes CASSEWDRGETQYF.

For this clonotype: Its ends do not fully match the called genes, so a read error is possible. The V and J genes are TRBV20-1 and TRBJ1-4; 9 bases agree with TRBD1. The CDR3 loop spans 14 amino acids. Germline CDR1 is DFQATT and CDR2 is SNEGSKA (reference sequence). The CDR3 nucleotides read TGCGGTGCTAAAAGACAGGGGGAATGGGAAAAACTGTTTTTT. Translating it yields CGAKRQGEWEKLFF.

Here the CDR3 DNA reads TGTGCCAGCAGCCCTAGCGGGGGGACTCTAGGCGAGCAGTACGTC. The encoded protein is CASSPSGGTLGEQYV. V usage is TRBV12-3 or TRBV12-4 and J usage is TRBJ2-7; 11 nucleotides match TRBD2. Unmatched junction bases numbered 10, after V lost 6 bases and J lost 6 bases. CDR3 length equals 15 residues.

This chain uses TRBV28 with TRBJ2-1; D possibly corresponds to TRBD1 (5 bases). Trimming took off 4 bases at V and 1 base at J, with 14 bases between the two ends. The germline CDR1 and CDR2 sequences are MDHEN and SYDVKM. The CDR3 covers 16 residues. DNA for the CDR3: TGTGCCAGCAGTTATGGGCATAGGGGTTCCTACAATGAGCAGTTCTTC. Translating gives CASSYGHRGSYNEQFF.

CDR3 DNA sequence: TGTGCCAGCAGTTTAGTAGCAGTTCCTGGGGCCAACGTCCTGACTTTC. Its translation is CASSLVAVPGANVLTF. The J gene is TRBJ2-6, the V gene TRBV28; no clear D gene. This CDR3 is 16 amino acids long. V dropped 2 bases and J dropped 2 bases, with 10 bases sitting between them. From germline, CDR1 is MDHEN and CDR2 SYDVKM.

In its sample, this clonotype was seen many times. CDR3: CASSPTSGPTDTQYF. The CDR3 DNA reads as TGTGCCAGCAGCCCCACCAGTGGCCCCACAGATACGCAGTATTTT. The chain carries TRBV7-2 and TRBJ2-3; D is unresolved. The germline CDR1 and CDR2 sequences are SGHTA and FQGNSA. The CDR3 is 15 residues long. With 5 bases removed from V and 2 bases from J, the gap between germline ends came to 14 bases.

The gene calls are TRBV10-3 and TRBJ2-3; D is perhaps TRBD2 (5 bases). V dropped 10 bases and J dropped 6 bases, with 14 bases sitting between them. This CDR3 contains 12 residues. The germline V gene has CDR1 ENHRY and CDR2 SYGVKD. The CDR3 DNA is TGTGCCACCGCGAGGGATGCGGATACGCAGTATTTT. Its translation: CATARDADTQYF.

This rearrangement joins TRBV11-2 to TRBJ2-6, with D hard to call. Germline V gene data show CDR1 as SGHAT and CDR2 as FQNNGV. Trimming cost V 2 bases and J 2 bases, with 10 bases left between them. The CDR3 is made up of 16 amino acids. CDR3 DNA: TGTGCCAGCAGCTTACCCAACGTAGCTGGGGCCAACGTCCTGACTTTC. Translating gives CASSLPNVAGANVLTF.

This clonotype was counted only a few times. The chain is built from TRBV6-5 and TRBJ1-6, with a possible D match to TRBD1 (6 bases). The V end lost 0 bases, the J end lost 4 bases, and 10 bases lay between the germline ends. The CDR3 spans 16 residues. Germline lookup yields CDR1 MNHEY and CDR2 SVGAGI. CDR3 sequence (DNA): TGTGCCAGCAGTTACTCCGGGGGGCTGTATAATTCACCCCTCCACTTT. Translation gives CASSYSGGLYNSPLHF.

This clonotype was recorded a few times. The chain is built from TRBV29-1 and TRBJ1-1; D perhaps matches TRBD1 (6 bases). The CDR3 contains 14 residues. The V gene's germline CDR1 is SQVTM and CDR2 ANQGSEA. Trimming cost V 2 bases and J 1 base, with 11 bases left between them. The CDR3 coding sequence is TGCAGCGTTGAACCGGGACACGGGAACACTGAAGCTTTCTTT. It is translated as CSVEPGHGNTEAFF.

The chain uses TRBV7-9 and TRBJ2-1; TRBD2 matches 9 bases. Germline CDR1 reads SEHNR; CDR2 reads FQNEAQ (reference sequence). This CDR3 spans 16 amino acids. The V and J ends lost 6 bases and 1 base, in that order; junction bases with no gene match: 7. The CDR3 protein is CASRLGGGVSYNEQFF. The CDR3 region has the DNA TGTGCCAGCAGGTTGGGCGGGGGGGTGTCCTACAATGAGCAGTTCTTC. Variable domain in full (rest from reference TRBV7-9 and TRBJ2-1): DTGVSQNPRHKITKRGQNVTFRCDPISEHNRLYWYRQTLGQGPEFLTYFQNEAQLEKSRLLSDRFSAERPKGSFSTLEIQRTEQGDSAMYLCASRLGGGVSYNEQFFGPGTRLTVL.

The chain has TRBV20-1 and TRBJ2-3, with D tentatively TRBD1 (7 bases). There are 13 residues in the CDR3. CDR1 and CDR2 (germline): DFQATT, SNEGSKA (reference sequence). The V gene lost 5 bases and the J gene lost 1 base, with 10 bases spanning the gap. CDR3 DNA: TGCAGTGCTTTCAGGGGGGGCACAGATACGCAGTATTTT. This translates into CSAFRGGTDTQYF.

This rearrangement joins TRBV29-1 to TRBJ2-2; the D call may be TRBD1 or TRBD2 (5 bases each). CDR3 length: 13 amino acids. CDR1 and CDR2 (germline): SQVTM, ANQGSEA. Trimming took 4 bases from V and 4 from J, leaving 10 bases between them. CDR3 DNA sequence: TGCAGCGTTGCGGGACCCCCCACCGGGGAGCTGTTTTTT. It translates to CSVAGPPTGELFF.

This clonotype was observed a few times. The genes are TRBV15 and TRBJ2-1; 8 positions agree with TRBD1. CDR1 LNHNV and CDR2 YYDKDF come from the germline V gene (reference sequence). The V segment lost 1 base and the J segment 4 bases; nucleotides outside the gene matches: 3. There are 15 residues in the CDR3. The CDR3 reads CATSRVRQGYNEQFF. The DNA for the CDR3 is TGTGCCACCAGCAGAGTCCGACAGGGGTACAATGAGCAGTTCTTC.

The V and J genes are TRBV20-1 and TRBJ2-1, with 10 bases lining up with TRBD2. The CDR3 contains 16 residues. The J segment lost 8 bases and the V segment lost 6 bases, leaving 16 bases of the junction unmatched. Germline V lookup: CDR1 DFQATT, CDR2 SNEGSKA (reference sequence). The CDR3 here is CSAPGPTSGVRDEQFF. For the CDR3, the DNA is TGCAGTGCACCTGGGCCAACTAGCGGGGTTCGCGATGAGCAGTTCTTC.

The chain is built from TRBV11-2 and TRBJ2-2; no clear D gene. Germline V lookup: CDR1 SGHAT, CDR2 FQNNGV. The germline V and J ends were trimmed by 5 bases and 0 bases, with 16 bases remaining between them. The length of the CDR3 is 17 residues. The CDR3 here is CASSPRPSTANTGELFF. In DNA, the CDR3 is TGTGCCAGCAGCCCCCGGCCCAGCACCGCGAACACCGGGGAGCTGTTTTTT.

There are a few counts of this clonotype. The V and J genes are TRBV20-1 and TRBJ2-5; the match to TRBD2 covers 16 bases. This CDR3 region has 18 residues. Trimming cost V 2 bases and J 3 bases; bases outside gene matches: 9. In germline, CDR1 is DFQATT, CDR2 SNEGSKA (reference sequence). Here the CDR3 DNA reads TGCAGTGCTAGATCCCTAGGGACTAGCGGGGGGGCGGAAGAGACCCAGTACTTC. Translated, it gives CSARSLGTSGGAEETQYF.

This clonotype was picked up a small number of times. V is TRBV20-1 and J is TRBJ2-3, with 12 bases lining up with TRBD2. V was pared by 3 bases and J by 6 bases, with 7 bases of the junction left unmatched. The V gene's germline CDR1 is DFQATT and CDR2 SNEGSKA (reference sequence). The CDR3 runs to 15 residues. CDR3 loop: CSASGTTSGGDTQYF. The CDR3 nucleotides are TGCAGTGCTAGTGGGACAACTAGCGGGGGGGATACGCAGTATTTT.